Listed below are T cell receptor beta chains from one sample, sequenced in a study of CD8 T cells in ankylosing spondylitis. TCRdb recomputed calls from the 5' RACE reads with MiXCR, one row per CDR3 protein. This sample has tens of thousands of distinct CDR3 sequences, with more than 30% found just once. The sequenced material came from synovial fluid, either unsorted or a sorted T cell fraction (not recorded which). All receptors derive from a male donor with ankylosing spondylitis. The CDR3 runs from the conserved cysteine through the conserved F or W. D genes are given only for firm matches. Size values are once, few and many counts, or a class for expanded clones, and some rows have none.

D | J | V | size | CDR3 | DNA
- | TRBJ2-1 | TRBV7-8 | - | CASSHPLGDPAGSGNEQFF | TGTGCCAGCAGCCACCCGTTGGGAGACCCGGCAGGGTCTGGTAATGAGCAGTTCTTC
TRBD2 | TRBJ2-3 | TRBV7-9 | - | CASTPSGTQDTQYF | TGTGCCAGCACCCCTAGCGGGACACAAGATACGCAGTATTTT
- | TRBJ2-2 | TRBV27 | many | CASSLGNTGELFF | TGTGCCAGCAGTTTAGGGAACACCGGGGAGCTGTTTTTT
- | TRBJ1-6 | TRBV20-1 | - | CSARDHWGSNSPLHF | TGCAGTGCTAGAGATCATTGGGGTAGTAATTCACCCCTCCACTTT
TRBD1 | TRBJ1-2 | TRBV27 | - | CASSLYRGNYGYTF | TGTGCCAGCAGTTTATACAGGGGCAACTATGGCTACACCTTC
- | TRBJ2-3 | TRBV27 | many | CASSFYPGNPHTPRGLTQLDTQYF | TGTGCCAGCAGTTTTTACCCCGGGAACCCTCATACCCCCCGCGGGCTAACTCAGCTAGATACGCAGTATTTT
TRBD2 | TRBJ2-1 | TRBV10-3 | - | CAISDLAETYNEQFF | TGTGCCATCAGTGACCTAGCGGAGACTTACAATGAGCAGTTCTTC
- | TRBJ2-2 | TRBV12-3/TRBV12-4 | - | CASSPLGPLLGELFF | TGTGCCAGCAGTCCCCTTGGACCCCTCCTGGGGGAGCTGTTTTTT
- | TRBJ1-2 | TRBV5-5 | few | CASSLLGAAIVTYGYTF | TGTGCCAGCAGCTTGTTGGGGGCCGCCATCGTAACCTATGGCTACACCTTC
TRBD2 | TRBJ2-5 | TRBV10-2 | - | CASSDIAGFLETQYF | TGCGCCAGCAGTGATATAGCGGGATTTTTAGAGACCCAGTACTTC